Following are 19 T cell receptor beta chains from one sample sequenced in a study of early stage breast cancer tumors. TCRdb's copy holds only in-frame clones and misses some; the assay was immunoSEQ multiplex PCR. The sample consists of fewer than 50,000 clones, approximately 78% of them appearing once. The sample was blood. These receptors all come from a person aged 50-59 years with breast cancer.

The genes are TRBV5-1 and TRBJ2-5; D is uncertain. Germline values: CDR1 SGHRS, CDR2 YFSETQ. The CDR3 extends over 15 amino acids. With 4 bases removed from V and 1 base from J, the gap between germline ends came to 14 bases. CDR3 nucleotides: TGCGCCAGCAGCGCACAATCAGGTAGCCAAGAGACCCAGTACTTC. Its translation is CASSAQSGSQETQYF.

The chain joins TRBV5-4 to TRBJ2-3, with TRBD2 matching 7 bases. The CDR3 is 13 residues long. V lost 10 bases, J lost 2 bases, and 7 bases stayed unmatched. The germline V gene has CDR1 SGHNT and CDR2 YYREEE (reference sequence). The DNA for the CDR3 is TGTGCCTCGCTAGCGGAGAACACAGATACGCAGTATTTT. The encoded protein is CASLAENTDTQYF. The full variable domain, completed using reference TRBV5-4 and TRBJ2-3, is ETGVTQSPTHLIKTRGQQVTLRCSSQSGHNTVSWYQQALGQGPQFIFQYYREEENGRGNFPPRFSGLQFPNYSSELNVNALELDDSALYLCASLAENTDTQYFGPGTRLTVL.

J is TRBJ2-2 and V is TRBV7-8; 7 bases match TRBD1. The CDR3 consists of 14 residues. J gave up 6 bases and V 2 bases, and 3 bases lay outside the gene matches. The germline V gene has CDR1 SGHVS and CDR2 FQNEAQ. The CDR3 region is CASSLSRGPGELFF. Here the CDR3 DNA reads TGTGCCAGCAGCTTATCTAGGGGGCCCGGGGAGCTGTTTTTT.

The count of this clone is one. The V and J genes are TRBV4-2 and TRBJ2-1; TRBD2 agrees at 8 bases. CDR1 is LGHNA, CDR2 YNFKEQ, per germline. This CDR3 contains 14 residues. The V gene end was trimmed by 4 bases and the J gene end by 7 bases; junction bases not matched to a gene: 6. For the CDR3, the DNA is TGTGCCAGCAGCCGGAGCGGGAGTTTGAATGAGCAGTTCTTC. It encodes CASSRSGSLNEQFF.

The chain uses TRBV10-2 and TRBJ2-1, with TRBD2 as a possible D gene (6 bases). The CDR3 runs 11 residues. In germline, CDR1 is WSHSY, CDR2 SAAADI. Between the trimmed V and J ends, which lost 8 bases and 10 bases, there was a span of 12 bases. CDR3: CASSQAGEQFF. CDR3 in DNA: TGCGCCAGCTCCCAGGCGGGGGAGCAGTTCTTC.

The J gene is TRBJ1-2, the V gene TRBV5-1; D possibly corresponds to TRBD1 (6 bases). Trimming pared 4 bases from V and 8 bases from J, leaving 12 bases between. CDR1 and CDR2 from the germline V gene are SGHRS and YFSETQ. The CDR3 loop spans 12 amino acids. This CDR3 is CASSLNRDGYTF. In DNA form, the CDR3 reads TGCGCCAGCAGCCTTAACAGGGACGGCTACACCTTC.

The V gene is TRBV9, the J gene TRBJ2-2; 12 bases map to TRBD2. Losses at the gene ends were 2 bases for V and 6 bases for J; bases not matched to a gene: 8. Germline CDR1 and CDR2: SGDLS and YYNGEE. This CDR3 comprises 17 residues. CDR3 DNA sequence: TGTGCCAGCAGCGTCCCTAGCGGGGGGGCCGGTCCCGGGGAGCTGTTTTTT. It yields the protein CASSVPSGGAGPGELFF.

The chain uses TRBV6-1 and TRBJ2-7, with 11 nucleotides matching TRBD1. The trim removed 7 bases at V and 6 bases at J, leaving 5 bases unmatched. Germline-derived CDR1 and CDR2 are MNHNS and SASEGT. This CDR3 comprises 13 residues. CDR3 residues: CASTRTGGAEQYF. For the CDR3, the DNA is TGTGCCAGCACCAGGACAGGGGGCGCCGAGCAGTACTTC.

The rearrangement uses TRBV6-6 and TRBJ2-7; 7 bases map to TRBD2. This CDR3 is built from 12 residues. CDR1 MNHNY and CDR2 SVGAGI come from the germline V gene (reference sequence). The ends lost 4 bases at V and 6 bases at J; junction bases unmatched: 3. The CDR3 coding sequence is TGTGCCAGCAGTTGGGGAGGGCGCGAGCAGTACTTC. Amino acid sequence: CASSWGGREQYF.

The rearrangement uses TRBV29-1 and TRBJ2-7; 12 bases map to TRBD2. The CDR3 has 18 residues. The junction had 10 bases not matched to a gene; V was cut back by 1 base and J by 0 bases. In germline, CDR1 is SQVTM, CDR2 ANQGSEA. The CDR3 coding sequence is TGCAGCGTTGAAGCGTCGGCTAGCGGGAGGGAGAGCTCCTACGAGCAGTACTTC. Translating it yields CSVEASASGRESSYEQYF.

This rearrangement joins TRBV19 to TRBJ1-2; 7 bases are shared with TRBD1. The germline CDR1 and CDR2 sequences are LNHDA and SQIVND (reference sequence). V was pared by 6 bases and J by 8 bases, with 21 bases of the junction left unmatched. This CDR3 has 17 amino acids. The CDR3 DNA sequence: TGTGCCAGTAGGCAGCCCGTGTGGGGCAGGGGGACGAGGGGCTACACCTTC. This sequence encodes CASRQPVWGRGTRGYTF.

The rearrangement joins TRBV21-1 to TRBJ2-5; the tabulated D call, TRBD2, remains unverified against the DNA. TRBV21-1 represents a pseudogene. The CDR3 has 12 residues. The CDR3 loop reads CASTGRQETQYF. The CDR3 DNA sequence: TGTGCCAGCACGGGTCGCCAAGAGACCCAGTACTTC.

V gene TRBV5-1 combines with J gene TRBJ2-7; D unresolved. Per germline, CDR1 SGHRS and CDR2 YFSETQ. Trimming cost V 4 bases and J 12 bases, with 5 bases left between them. CDR3 length: 8 amino acids. The CDR3 sequence: CASSLPYV. CDR3 DNA: TGCGCCAGCAGCCTACCGTACGTC.

The chain combines TRBV14 with TRBJ1-2; 7 bases align to TRBD1. J lost 5 bases, V lost 0 bases, and 0 bases had no gene match. Germline CDR1 reads SGHDN; CDR2 reads FVKESK. The CDR3 length is 13 residues. The CDR3, as DNA: TGTGCCAGCAGCCAAGACAGGGGGTATGGCTACACCTTC. Translating gives CASSQDRGYGYTF.

The rearrangement uses TRBV7-9 and TRBJ2-7; 7 bases are shared with TRBD2. The trim removed 2 bases at V and 5 bases at J, leaving 9 bases unmatched. The length of the CDR3 is 15 residues. Germline CDR1 SEHNR, CDR2 FQNEAQ (reference sequence). CDR3 DNA sequence: TGTGCCAGCAGCTTACGGGGGGAGGCCGTGGACGAGCAGTACTTC. It yields the protein CASSLRGEAVDEQYF. The full variable domain, rest sourced from reference TRBV7-9 and TRBJ2-7, is DTGVSQNPRHKITKRGQNVTFRCDPISEHNRLYWYRQTLGQGPEFLTYFQNEAQLEKSRLLSDRFSAERPKGSFSTLEIQRTEQGDSAMYLCASSLRGEAVDEQYFGPGTRLTVT.

The genes are TRBV7-6 and TRBJ2-7; D not certain. The V gene's germline CDR1 is SGHVS and CDR2 FNYEAQ. CDR3 length equals 14 residues. Trimming stripped 0 bases from V and 2 bases from J, with 8 bases between. This CDR3 is CASSLAGQTYEQYV. For the CDR3, the DNA is TGTGCCAGCAGCTTAGCGGGCCAGACCTACGAGCAGTACGTC.

The chain couples TRBV6-1 to TRBJ2-4; 10 bases agree with TRBD2. V was clipped by 3 bases and J by 1 base; unmatched bases: 6. The CDR3 runs 17 residues. Germline V gene lookup returns CDR1 MNHNS and CDR2 SASEGT. The CDR3 is CASSDRPGLAAKNIQYF. Written as DNA, the CDR3 is TGTGCCAGCAGTGACCGACCGGGACTAGCGGCCAAAAACATTCAGTACTTC.

V gene TRBV6-6 combines with J gene TRBJ1-3; 7 positions match TRBD1. The CDR3 consists of 14 residues. V was clipped by 6 bases and J by 2 bases; unmatched bases: 4. CDR1 and CDR2 from the germline V gene are MNHNY and SVGAGI (reference sequence). The CDR3 bases are TGTGCCAGCAGGCCCGACAGGGCTGGAAACACCATATATTTT. Its protein product is CASRPDRAGNTIYF.

The rearrangement joins TRBV27 to TRBJ2-6; 10 nucleotides agree with TRBD1. The CDR3 spans 17 residues. V was pared by 5 bases and J by 2 bases, with 6 bases of the junction left unmatched. Germline V gene sequence: CDR1 MNHEY, CDR2 SMNVEV (reference sequence). CDR3 amino acids: CASSGRTGGAGANVLTF. CDR3 coding DNA: TGTGCCAGCAGTGGCAGGACAGGGGGGGCTGGGGCCAACGTCCTGACTTTC.